This T cell receptor beta chain was retrieved from a study of memory CD4+ T cells and cytomegalovirus serostatus. Notes on the study in general: Repertoires predicted CMV serostatus with median bootstrapped AUC of about 0.94.

The sort gate was single viable CD3+CD4+CD8-CD45RO+ cells for memory CD4+ T cells. Original handling: After removing out-of-frame reads, around 2.2 million distinct TCRbeta sequences remained. Assay: immunoSEQ multiplex PCR; the TCRdb copy retains only in-frame clones and omits some. V, J and clone size are those of that table, while D and trimming were read from the DNA. Here the sample spans 75,000 to 90,000 clones, 80% being singletons. Trimming removed 1 base at V and 4 bases at J, with 8 bases between. Germline values: CDR1 SGHNT, CDR2 YYREEE (reference sequence). CDR3 length equals 13 residues. This clone has a handful of counts. Its antigen is unknown.

Sequencing used memory CD4+ T cells from blood. The sequence was collected from an adult in good health and CMV-seronegative. The chain employs TRBV5-4 and TRBJ1-1; D unresolved. The CDR3 DNA is TGTGCCAGCAGCTTGTTTGGGGTCACTGAAGCTTTCTTT. Protein product: CASSLFGVTEAFF.